This T cell receptor beta chain is from a study of early T cells in non-severe SARS-CoV-2 infection. Study outcomes and limitations: The VDJdb matching leaned toward anti-spike CD8 responses and overlooked private and CD4 specificities.

TCRdb fed the 5' RACE reads into MiXCR, producing one record per CDR3 protein. The sample holds around 83,000 distinct CDR3 sequences, less than 15% seen once. On this clonotype: Its antigen remains unknown. At one end, the junction sequence differs from germline, possibly due to a read error.

The sample consisted of whole blood, taken at baseline. This TCR was recovered from an adult who was a healthcare worker with PCR-confirmed SARS-CoV-2 infection or an uninfected control (not recorded which).

The CDR3 loop reads CASSLEWGQGTQYF. In DNA, the CDR3 is TGTGCCAGCAGCTTAGAGTGGGGCCAAGGGACCCAGTACTTC. The chain combines TRBV11-2 with TRBJ2-5; possibly TRBD1 for D (5 bases). The germline V gene encodes CDR1 SGHAT and CDR2 FQNNGV. The CDR3 is 14 amino acids.